This is a list of T cell receptor beta chains from one sample in a study of blood T cell repertoires in COVID-19. Repertoires were generated with immunoSEQ multiplex PCR, while TCRdb's copy carries only in-frame clones and drops some. The repertoire holds approximately 250,000 clones, with about four fifths as singletons. Material: peripheral blood. These receptors were obtained from a man aged 50 or older with acute or convalescent COVID-19. CDR3s include the opening cysteine and the closing phenylalanine or tryptophan. Fields, in order: J gene, clone size, V gene, D gene, CDR3 DNA, CDR3 protein. A D gene is named only where the DNA matches it firmly. Clone size appears in some rows only: once, few, many, or a class for an expanded clone.

TRBJ2-5 - TRBV5-1 - TGCGCCAGCAGCCTTAGTCGGGTTTCTCTCAGAGAGACCCAGTACTTC CASSLSRVSLRETQYF
TRBJ2-2 few TRBV9 - TGTGCCAGCACCCGGACTGGGCTCACCGGGGAGCTGTTTTTT CASTRTGLTGELFF
TRBJ2-7 - TRBV12-3/TRBV12-4 - TGTGCCAGCAGTAGGGACATCTCCTACGAGCAGTACTTC CASSRDISYEQYF
TRBJ1-2 - TRBV5-1 - TGCGCCAGCAGCGTGGGGGACATAGCTACCTATGGCTACACCTTC CASSVGDIATYGYTF
TRBJ2-7 - TRBV30 TRBD1 TGTGCCTGGAGTGTAAAGGGGGCGGGCTCCTACGAGCAGTACTTC CAWSVKGAGSYEQYF
TRBJ2-2 - TRBV5-4 TRBD2 TGTGCCAGCAGCTTGTTGGCACTAGCGGGGGTTACCGGGGAGCTGTTTTTT CASSLLALAGVTGELFF
TRBJ2-1 once TRBV3-1/TRBV3-2 - TGTGCCAGCAGCCAAGAGGCAGGGAGGACTATTTTAGGTGAGCAGTTCTTC CASSQEAGRTILGEQFF
TRBJ1-1 - TRBV13 TRBD1 TGTGCCAGCAGCTTAGGCCCCAGGGGGGCTGAAGCTTTCTTT CASSLGPRGAEAFF
TRBJ1-1 once TRBV27 TRBD1 TGTGCCAGCAGTGCAAGTTGGACAGGGGAGACTGAAGCTTTCTTT CASSASWTGETEAFF
TRBJ2-1 - TRBV5-6 - TGTGCCAGCAGCCATGGACTAGAGCAGTTCTTC CASSHGLEQFF
TRBJ2-7 - TRBV7-2 TRBD1 TGTGCCAGCAGCCCCCCGGGGACAGGCCACGAGCAGTACTTC CASSPPGTGHEQYF
TRBJ1-1 few TRBV29-1 - TGCAGCGTTTCGAGGGCAGGAACGAACACTGAAGCTTTCTTT CSVSRAGTNTEAFF
TRBJ1-1 - TRBV27 - TGTGCCAGCAGTCCTACAGCCCCGAACACTGAAGCTTTCTTT CASSPTAPNTEAFF
TRBJ2-5 - TRBV25-1 TRBD2 TGTGCCAGCAGTCGCGGACTAGCGGGGGCCTCGATCCAAGAGACCCAGTACTTC CASSRGLAGASIQETQYF
TRBJ1-2 - TRBV29-1 - TGCAGCGTTGTGAGGAATTTGGATGGCTACACCTTC CSVVRNLDGYTF
TRBJ2-3 - TRBV5-1 TRBD2 TGCGCCACAGCATCCGACAGCGGGATCAGAGATACGCAGTATTTT CATASDSGIRDTQYF
TRBJ2-3 - TRBV11-3 - TGTGCCAGCAGCTTAGCGGGGATTCAGTATTTT CASSLAGIQYF
TRBJ2-2 - TRBV15 - TGTGCCACCAGCAGAGTTCCGGTGTCATCGACCGGGGAGCTGTTTTTT CATSRVPVSSTGELFF
TRBJ2-7 - TRBV28 TRBD2 TGTGCCAGCAGTTTCGGTCAGCGGGAGTTGTACGAGCAGTACTTC CASSFGQRELYEQYF
TRBJ1-6 many TRBV3-1/TRBV3-2 - TGTGCCAGCAGCCAAGAAGGTAAGGGGTGGAATTCACCCCTCCACTTT CASSQEGKGWNSPLHF
TRBJ1-1 - TRBV6-5 - TGTGCCAGCAGCGTAACCCAGGGCACTGAAGCTTTCTTT CASSVTQGTEAFF
TRBJ2-1 - TRBV7-3 TRBD2 TGTGCCAGCAGCCGAAATAAGGTAGCGGGAGTCAGGGACTACAATGAGCAGTTCTTC CASSRNKVAGVRDYNEQFF
TRBJ1-2 - TRBV7-2 TRBD1 TGTGCCAGCAGCGCGGGACAGGGGGAATTATATGGCTACACCTTC CASSAGQGELYGYTF
TRBJ2-4 once TRBV7-9 - TGTGCCAGCAGCGACGGGAACATTCAGTACTTC CASSDGNIQYF
TRBJ1-1 - TRBV6-4 - TGTGCCAGCAGTGACGGCGGGACTGCGACTTTCTTT CASSDGGTATFF
TRBJ1-1 few TRBV5-1 TRBD1 TGCGCCAGCAGCTCCGGACAGGGATGGAGTTTCACTGAAGCTTTCTTT CASSSGQGWSFTEAFF
TRBJ1-5 - TRBV14 TRBD1 TGTGCCAGCAGCCGACAGGGGGGTCAGCCCCAGCATTTT CASSRQGGQPQHF
TRBJ2-7 - TRBV6-5 - TGTGCCAGCAGTTACTCCGCTACCCCCTACGAGCAGTACTTC CASSYSATPYEQYF
TRBJ1-6 - TRBV5-1 TRBD1 TGCGCCAGCAGCCTAAAACCCACGGACAGGGCTGAGTCACCCCTCCACTTT CASSLKPTDRAESPLHF
TRBJ2-3 - TRBV2 TRBD2 TGTGCCAGCAGCCCGGCCCGGGGGGGCACAGATACGCAGTATTTT CASSPARGGTDTQYF
TRBJ1-6 - TRBV19 TRBD1 TGTGCCAGTCGGGGGGGACAGGGGAACTTCCCCCTCCACTTT CASRGGQGNFPLHF
TRBJ2-3 - TRBV5-8 TRBD2 TGTGCCAGCAGCCGGGACTACACAGATACGCAGTATTTT CASSRDYTDTQYF
TRBJ2-3 - TRBV7-3 - TGTGCCAGCAGCTTGAATTCGGGAAATGCAGATACGCAGTATTTT CASSLNSGNADTQYF
TRBJ1-4 - TRBV27 - TGTGCCAGCAGTTTATCGAGACAGCGAATCGAAAAACTGTTTTTT CASSLSRQRIEKLFF
TRBJ2-5 - TRBV24-1 - TGTGCCACCCAAACGGTTGCGACCCAGTACTTC CATQTVATQYF
TRBJ2-2 - TRBV7-3 - TGTGCCAGTAGCCCTTATGGCGGGGTCGGGGAGCTGTTTTTT CASSPYGGVGELFF
TRBJ2-1 - TRBV7-9 - TGTGCCAGCAGCTCGAAGGGGCCAGACCTCGCGAAGCACAATGAGCAGTTCTTC CASSSKGPDLAKHNEQFF
TRBJ2-1 once TRBV6-5 TRBD2 TGTGCCAGCAGTTCCTTTAGCGGGAGGTACAATGAGCAGTTCTTC CASSSFSGRYNEQFF
TRBJ1-1 - TRBV2 - TGTGCCGGCGGACTCCGCCCGGTGAACACTGAAGCTTTCTTT CAGGLRPVNTEAFF
TRBJ1-1 - TRBV11-2 TRBD1 TGTGCCAGCAGCCCACAGGACAGGCCCTGGGAAGCTTTCTTT CASSPQDRPWEAFF
TRBJ2-7 - TRBV3-1/TRBV3-2 - TGTGCCAGCAGCCACCTCGTAACCTACGAGCAGTACTTC CASSHLVTYEQYF
TRBJ2-1 - TRBV18 - TGTGCCAGCTCACCAAGAGAGCAAAGCTCCTACAATGAGCAGTTCTTC CASSPREQSSYNEQFF
TRBJ1-5 - TRBV11-2 TRBD1 TGTGCCAGCAGCCGAAGGACAGGGGCGAATCAGCCCCAGCATTTT CASSRRTGANQPQHF
TRBJ1-3 - TRBV9 - TGTGCCAGCAGTACAATCGGGTCTGGAAACACCATATATTTT CASSTIGSGNTIYF
TRBJ1-2 - TRBV6-5 - TGTGCCAGCAGTCGACAGGTTAACTATGGCTACACCTTC CASSRQVNYGYTF
TRBJ1-4 - TRBV7-2 - TGTGCCAGCAGCTTAGTGGGGGGTACCAATGAAAAACTGTTTTTT CASSLVGGTNEKLFF
TRBJ2-1 - TRBV28 TRBD2 TGTGCCAGCAGTTCCGAGCGGGAGGGAGCGGATGAGCAGTTCTTC CASSSEREGADEQFF
TRBJ2-7 - TRBV7-9 - TGTGCCAGCAGTCCCGACACCCTCTACGAGCAGTACTTC CASSPDTLYEQYF
TRBJ1-2 - TRBV10-3 TRBD1 TGTGCCATCAGTTACGAGGGACAGGGGAAGGTCGGCTACACCTTC CAISYEGQGKVGYTF
TRBJ1-4 few TRBV19 - TGTGCCAGCCACGGGTCAGGGGTTGATAATGAAAAACTGTTTTTT CASHGSGVDNEKLFF
TRBJ1-1 - TRBV5-5 TRBD1 TGTGCCAGCACCGGGACAGGGTCCATGAACACTGAAGCTTTCTTT CASTGTGSMNTEAFF